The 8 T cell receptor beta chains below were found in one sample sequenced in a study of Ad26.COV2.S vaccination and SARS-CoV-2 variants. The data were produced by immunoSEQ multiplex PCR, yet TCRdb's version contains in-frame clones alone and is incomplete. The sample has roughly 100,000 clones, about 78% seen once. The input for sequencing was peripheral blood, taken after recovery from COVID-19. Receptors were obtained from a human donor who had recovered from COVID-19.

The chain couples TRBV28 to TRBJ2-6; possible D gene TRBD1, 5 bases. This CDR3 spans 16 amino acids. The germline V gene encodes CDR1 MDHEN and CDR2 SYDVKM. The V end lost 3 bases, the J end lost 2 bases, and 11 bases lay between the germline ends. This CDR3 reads CASSLSDRAGANVLTF. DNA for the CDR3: TGTGCCAGCAGTTTGTCCGACAGAGCTGGGGCCAACGTCCTGACTTTC.

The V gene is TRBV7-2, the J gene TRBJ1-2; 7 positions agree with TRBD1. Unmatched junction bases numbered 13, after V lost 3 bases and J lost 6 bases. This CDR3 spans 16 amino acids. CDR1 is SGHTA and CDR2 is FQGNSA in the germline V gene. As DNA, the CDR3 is TGTGCCAGCAGCTTCTGGACCGGGACAGATGGTAATGGCTACACCTTC. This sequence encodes CASSFWTGTDGNGYTF.

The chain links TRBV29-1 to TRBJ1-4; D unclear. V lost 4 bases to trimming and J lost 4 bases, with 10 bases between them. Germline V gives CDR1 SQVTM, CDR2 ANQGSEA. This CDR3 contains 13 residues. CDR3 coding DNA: TGCAGCGTTGGCCAGGACTTTAATGAAAAACTGTTTTTT. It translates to CSVGQDFNEKLFF.

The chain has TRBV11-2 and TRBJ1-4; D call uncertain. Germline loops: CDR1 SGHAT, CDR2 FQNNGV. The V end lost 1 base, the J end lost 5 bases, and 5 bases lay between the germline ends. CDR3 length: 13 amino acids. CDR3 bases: TGTGCCAGCAGCTTAGGGCAGAATGAAAAACTGTTTTTT. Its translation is CASSLGQNEKLFF.

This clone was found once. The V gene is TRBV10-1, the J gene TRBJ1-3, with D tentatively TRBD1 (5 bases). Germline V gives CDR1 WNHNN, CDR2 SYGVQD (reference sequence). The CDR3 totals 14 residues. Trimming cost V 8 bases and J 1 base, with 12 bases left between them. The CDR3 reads CASRAGGSGNTIYF. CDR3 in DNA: TGCGCCAGCCGGGCCGGGGGGTCTGGAAACACCATATATTTT.

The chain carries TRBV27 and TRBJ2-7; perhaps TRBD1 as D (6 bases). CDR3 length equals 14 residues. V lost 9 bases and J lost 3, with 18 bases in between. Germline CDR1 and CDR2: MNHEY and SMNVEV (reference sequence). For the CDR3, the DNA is TGTGCCAGTTCTTTTCCGGGACAAGTCTACGAGCAGTACTTC. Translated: CASSFPGQVYEQYF.

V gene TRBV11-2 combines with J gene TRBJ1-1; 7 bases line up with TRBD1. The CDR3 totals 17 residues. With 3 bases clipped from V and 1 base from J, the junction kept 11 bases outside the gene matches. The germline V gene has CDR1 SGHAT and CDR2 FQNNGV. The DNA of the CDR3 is TGTGCCAGCAGCTTTTTGTTGAGGGGGCGGGGGAACACTGAAGCTTTCTTT. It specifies CASSFLLRGRGNTEAFF.

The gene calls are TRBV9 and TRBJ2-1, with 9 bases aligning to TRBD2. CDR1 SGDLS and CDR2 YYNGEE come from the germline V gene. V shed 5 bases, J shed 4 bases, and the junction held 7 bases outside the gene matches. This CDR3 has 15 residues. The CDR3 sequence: CASSPGGGAYNEQFF. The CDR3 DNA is TGTGCCAGCAGTCCCGGCGGGGGGGCTTACAATGAGCAGTTCTTC.